The source of this T cell receptor beta chain is a study of CD8 T cells in Susac syndrome. General study results and limits: The study's TCR sequencing and HLA analysis drew on a certain number of individuals. That number was acknowledged as relatively small.

The multiple sclerosis controls were treatment-naive patients, and their relapsing-remitting disease was stable or active. Negative isolation yielded the CD8+ and CD4+ T cells, while FACS enriched the TEMRA cells. With random hexamers, roughly 0.45 to 1 ug RNA was reverse transcribed. A multiplex approach, immunoSEQ multiplex PCR, amplified TCR beta CDR3 across 54 Vbeta and 13 Jbeta. TCRdb recomputed calls from the immunoSEQ multiplex PCR reads with MiXCR, one row per CDR3 protein. The repertoire consists of 73,000 or so distinct CDR3 sequences, with around 96% occurring once and the leading ten covering 0.35% to 0.4%. In the case of this clonotype: Antigen unknown.

This clonotype was obtained from a human donor with multiple sclerosis. Sequencing used CD8+ T cells from PBMCs.

This CDR3 reads CASSSTGQANTEAFF. The CDR3 coding sequence is TGCGCCAGCAGCTCAACGGGACAGGCCAACACTGAAGCTTTCTTT. The chain carries TRBV5-1 and TRBJ1-1; TRBD1 matches at 8 bases. The CDR3 has 15 residues. Per germline, CDR1 SGHRS and CDR2 YFSETQ. J lost 2 bases, V lost 3 bases, and 6 bases had no gene match.